This TCR beta chain was identified in a study of blood T cell repertoires in COVID-19. Study as a whole: The study drew acute and convalescent COVID-19 samples from the United States, Italy and Spain. PBMCs, B-cell-depleted T cells, or T cells were the source of the cDNA or gDNA that made up the material.

In the original analysis: Estimation of nucleated cell counts relied on the amplification of reference gene primers. The method was immunoSEQ multiplex PCR; TCRdb's version includes in-frame clones alone and lacks a portion of them. That table gives V, J and clone size, and the DNA gave D and trimming. The table has tens of thousands of clones, roughly 84% seen once. The sample taken for sequencing was peripheral blood. This sequence was found in a human donor in a cohort sampled during active COVID-19.

CDR3 sequence reads: CASSAGVQETQYF. The DNA for the CDR3 is TGTGCCAGTAGTGCGGGAGTGCAAGAGACCCAGTACTTC. J is TRBJ2-5 and V is TRBV19; TRBD2 matches 7 bases. Germline V gives CDR1 LNHDA, CDR2 SQIVND (reference sequence). The CDR3 is made up of 13 amino acids. After removal of 5 bases from V and 2 bases from J, the junction contained 2 bases not matched to a gene.